Following are 24 T cell receptor beta chains from one sample sequenced in a study of blood T cell repertoires in COVID-19. The protocol was immunoSEQ multiplex PCR, while the TCRdb copy is restricted to in-frame clones and leaves out a portion. Here the sample spans fewer than 120,000 clones, roughly four fifths being singletons. The source material was peripheral blood. The source of these receptors is a woman aged 55-69 years with acute or convalescent COVID-19.

This clone was detected only once. V gene TRBV25-1 combines with J gene TRBJ1-6, with TRBD1 identical over 9 bases. This CDR3 comprises 14 residues. Germline lookup yields CDR1 MGHDK and CDR2 SYGVNS. Losses at the gene ends were 3 bases for V and 6 bases for J; bases not matched to a gene: 0. The CDR3 region is CASSETGGNSPLHF. The CDR3 DNA reads TGTGCCAGCAGTGAGACAGGGGGTAATTCACCCCTCCACTTT.

The chain employs TRBV6-5 and TRBJ1-1; TRBD1 agrees at 7 bases. This CDR3 is 12 amino acids long. Per the germline V gene, CDR1 is MNHEY and CDR2 is SVGAGI. V shed 7 bases and J 11 bases; nucleotides not matched to a gene: 10. The CDR3 DNA reads TGTGCCAGCACCGGAGGGGGCCAAAGGGCTTTCTTT. Translating gives CASTGGGQRAFF.

The chain couples TRBV3-1 (or the pseudogene TRBV3-2) to TRBJ1-5; tentatively, D is TRBD1 (5 bases). Germline-derived CDR1 and CDR2 are LGHDT and YNNKEL (reference sequence). V was shortened by 1 base and J by 4 bases, with 8 bases between the two germline ends. This CDR3 region has 14 residues. CDR3 amino acids: CASSQGAGNQPQHF. CDR3 nucleotide sequence: TGTGCCAGCAGCCAAGGGGCAGGGAATCAGCCCCAGCATTTT.

This rearrangement joins TRBV14 to TRBJ2-7; 10 bases are shared with TRBD2. From germline, CDR1 is SGHDN and CDR2 FVKESK. CDR3 length equals 15 residues. Losses at the gene ends were 6 bases for V and 0 bases for J; bases not matched to a gene: 5. CDR3 DNA sequence: TGTGCCAGCAGGAATAGCGGGGGGCGCTCCTACGAGCAGTACTTC. This sequence encodes CASRNSGGRSYEQYF.

This chain links TRBV5-1 with TRBJ1-4; 8 bases are a match to TRBD1. The CDR3 is 13 residues long. The V gene's germline CDR1 is SGHRS and CDR2 YFSETQ. The junction had 5 bases not matched to a gene; V was cut back by 0 bases and J by 13 bases. The CDR3 sequence: CASSLVGQGVLFF. In nucleotides, the CDR3 is TGCGCCAGCAGCTTGGTTGGACAGGGTGTACTGTTTTTT.

This chain connects TRBV27 to TRBJ1-2, with D unclear. Germline values: CDR1 MNHEY, CDR2 SMNVEV (reference sequence). CDR3 length: 12 residues. V was clipped by 6 bases and J by 5 bases, with 10 bases between them. As DNA, the CDR3 is TGTGCCAGCAGCCCGGGAATATATGGCTACACCTTC. Translation gives CASSPGIYGYTF.

This chain uses TRBV5-1 with TRBJ2-3; D may be TRBD2 (6 bases). CDR1 SGHRS and CDR2 YFSETQ come from the germline V gene. CDR3 size: 18 residues. V was cut by 2 bases and J by 2 bases, with 21 bases left in between. CDR3 sequence: CASSFGRLGSSYTDTQYF. The DNA of the CDR3 is TGCGCCAGCAGCTTCGGCCGGCTCGGGAGCTCGTACACAGATACGCAGTATTTT.

This clone showed up many times. The chain has TRBV2 and TRBJ2-3; TRBD2 might be the D (7 bases). V was pared by 4 bases and J by 4 bases, with 12 bases between. Germline values: CDR1 SNHLY, CDR2 FYNNEI. The CDR3 is 14 amino acids. CDR3 amino acids: CASSARGGADTQYF. CDR3 in DNA: TGTGCCAGCAGTGCTCGCGGGGGCGCAGATACGCAGTATTTT.

The V and J genes are TRBV7-7 and TRBJ2-2; the D is unclear. There are 16 residues in the CDR3. V was pared by 5 bases and J by 5 bases, with 18 bases between. CDR1 and CDR2 (germline): SSHAT, FNYEAQ (reference sequence). The CDR3 spells CASSPTPPDRTGELFF. Here the CDR3 DNA reads TGTGCCAGCAGCCCGACACCCCCCGACCGAACCGGGGAGCTGTTTTTT. The variable domain in full, with the rest retrieved from reference TRBV7-7 and TRBJ2-2, is GAGVSQSPRYKVTKRGQDVTLRCDPISSHATLYWYQQALGQGPEFLTYFNYEAQPDKSGLPSDRFSAERPEGSISTLTIQRTEQRDSAMYRCASSPTPPDRTGELFFGEGSRLTVL.

This sequence joins TRBV28 and TRBJ1-1, with D possibly matching TRBD1 (5 bases). The V end was cut by 3 bases, the J end by 7 bases, with 18 bases between. From germline, CDR1 is MDHEN and CDR2 SYDVKM. The CDR3 length is 15 residues. Here the CDR3 DNA reads TGTGCCAGCAGTTTGGGCGGGGCGCTAGATCATGAAGCTTTCTTT. This encodes CASSLGGALDHEAFF. Full variable domain (remainder filled in from reference TRBV28 and TRBJ1-1): DVKVTQSSRYLVKRTGEKVFLECVQDMDHENMFWYRQDPGLGLRLIYFSYDVKMKEKGDIPEGYSVSREKKERFSLILESASTNQTSMYLCASSLGGALDHEAFFGQGTRLTVV.

The chain carries TRBV6-5 and TRBJ1-3; D unclear. Germline CDR1 is MNHEY and CDR2 is SVGAGI. The CDR3 has 13 residues. V was cut by 7 bases and J by 2 bases, with 9 bases left in between. The CDR3 coding sequence is TGTGCCAGCATCCAGGCCCCTGGAAACACCATATATTTT. Its protein is CASIQAPGNTIYF.

This chain connects TRBV19 to TRBJ2-1; 8 bases are a match to TRBD1. The CDR3 length is 15 residues. Trimming cost V 7 bases and J 2 bases; bases outside gene matches: 7. CDR1 LNHDA and CDR2 SQIVND come from the germline V gene (reference sequence). Here the CDR3 DNA reads TGTGCCAGTAAATCGGACAGGGACCCCTACAATGAGCAGTTCTTC. It yields the protein CASKSDRDPYNEQFF.

J is TRBJ1-5 and V is TRBV6-2 or TRBV6-3, with D perhaps TRBD1 (5 bases). V dropped 2 bases and J dropped 7 bases, with 12 bases sitting between them. Germline CDR1 reads MNHEY; CDR2 reads SVGEGT. This CDR3 is built from 14 residues. The CDR3 spells CASSYETGVQPQHF. CDR3 DNA: TGTGCCAGCAGTTACGAGACGGGGGTGCAGCCCCAGCATTTT.

The J gene is TRBJ1-2, the V gene TRBV28; the match to TRBD1 covers 7 bases. After removal of 10 bases from V and 0 bases from J, the junction contained 5 bases not matched to a gene. Germline V CDR1 and CDR2: MDHEN, SYDVKM. This CDR3 spans 13 amino acids. CDR3 amino acids: CATRDSPNYGYTF. The CDR3 bases are TGTGCCACCCGGGACAGCCCTAACTATGGCTACACCTTC.

V is TRBV24-1 and J is TRBJ1-2, with D tentatively TRBD1 (5 bases). Per the germline V gene, CDR1 is KGHDR and CDR2 is SFDVKD. Trimming took 7 bases from V and 2 from J, leaving 13 bases between them. CDR3 length equals 14 residues. CDR3: CATSWDSRNYGYTF. The CDR3 DNA is TGTGCCACCAGCTGGGACTCGAGGAACTATGGCTACACCTTC.

In the case of this clone: Other DNA sequences in this sample translate to the same CDR3. The rearrangement uses TRBV3-1 (or the pseudogene TRBV3-2) and TRBJ1-2; D might be TRBD1 (5 bases). The CDR3 runs to 13 residues. CDR1 is LGHDT, CDR2 YNNKEL, per germline (reference sequence). The V gene lost 1 base and the J gene lost 5 bases, with 8 bases spanning the gap. Written as DNA, the CDR3 is TGTGCCAGCAGCCAAGGGGAGGGGTATGGCTACACCTTC. As protein: CASSQGEGYGYTF.

About this clone itself: A read error may account for a junction end that differs from germline. V and J are TRBV5-6 and TRBJ2-5; 9 nucleotides align to TRBD2. This CDR3 spans 16 amino acids. From germline, CDR1 is SGHDT and CDR2 YYEEEE. The CDR3 DNA follows: TGTGCCAGCAGCTTGATACAGCGGGGGGACCAGGAGACCCAGTACTTC. The encoded protein is CASSLIQRGDQETQYF.

The V call is TRBV7-2, the J call TRBJ2-7; possible D gene TRBD2, 5 bases. Per the germline V gene, CDR1 is SGHTA and CDR2 is FQGNSA. Deletions cut 1 base from V and 2 bases from J, with 12 bases between. The CDR3 runs 15 residues. The CDR3 DNA sequence: TGTGCCAGCAGCTTAGGTCTTAGCGCTACCTACGAGCAGTACTTC. This encodes CASSLGLSATYEQYF.

The V and J genes are TRBV7-2 and TRBJ2-3; TRBD2 agrees at 8 bases. V lost 6 bases, J lost 4 bases, and 12 bases stayed unmatched. CDR1 SGHTA and CDR2 FQGNSA come from the germline V gene. The CDR3 runs to 16 residues. CDR3 sequence reads: CASRIGRGGRADTQYF. The CDR3 coding sequence is TGTGCCAGCAGAATCGGGAGGGGGGGGAGGGCAGATACGCAGTATTTT.

The chain combines TRBV6-2 or TRBV6-3 with TRBJ1-1; 9 bases line up with TRBD1. V shed 4 bases and J 4 bases; nucleotides not matched to a gene: 7. In germline, CDR1 is MNHEY, CDR2 SVGEGT. This CDR3 comprises 15 residues. The CDR3 here is CASSSGKDRGTEAFF. The CDR3 DNA sequence: TGTGCCAGCAGTTCGGGGAAGGACAGGGGCACTGAAGCTTTCTTT.

The V and J genes are TRBV7-9 and TRBJ1-2; weak D call: TRBD1 (6 bases). The V and J ends lost 5 bases and 8 bases respectively, with 18 bases between them. This CDR3 region has 14 residues. Germline CDR1 SEHNR, CDR2 FQNEAQ (reference sequence). The CDR3 is CASSPKGPGDGYTF. Written as DNA, the CDR3 is TGTGCCAGCAGCCCTAAGGGGCCAGGGGACGGCTACACCTTC. The entire variable domain, with the rest obtained from reference TRBV7-9 and TRBJ1-2, is as follows: DTGVSQNPRHKITKRGQNVTFRCDPISEHNRLYWYRQTLGQGPEFLTYFQNEAQLEKSRLLSDRFSAERPKGSFSTLEIQRTEQGDSAMYLCASSPKGPGDGYTFGSGTRLTVV.

V and J are TRBV11-3 and TRBJ1-3; D might be TRBD1 (6 bases). Germline V gene sequence: CDR1 SGHNT, CDR2 YENEEA. The CDR3 is 16 amino acids. V dropped 3 bases and J dropped 0 bases, with 12 bases sitting between them. In DNA, the CDR3 is TGTGCCAGCAGCTTGGCACAGGGCGCCTCTGGAAACACCATATATTTT. Translation: CASSLAQGASGNTIYF. The whole variable domain, remainder taken from reference TRBV11-3 and TRBJ1-3, is EAGVVQSPRYKIIEKKQPVAFWCNPISGHNTLYWYLQNLGQGPELLIRYENEEAVDDSQLPKDRFSAERLKGVDSTLKIQPAELGDSAVYLCASSLAQGASGNTIYFGEGSWLTVV.

This clone appeared a few times. The CDR3 DNA follows: TGTGCCAGCAGTGTCACGAGTAACTATGGCTACACCTTC. Its translation is CASSVTSNYGYTF. The rearrangement uses TRBV28 and TRBJ1-2; D is undetermined. Germline V gene data show CDR1 as MDHEN and CDR2 as SYDVKM. With 5 bases removed from V and 1 base from J, the gap between germline ends came to 8 bases. The CDR3 length is 13 residues.

The genes are TRBV5-4 and TRBJ1-6; D gene uncertain. The CDR3 totals 15 residues. The germline V gene encodes CDR1 SGHNT and CDR2 YYREEE (reference sequence). V dropped 0 bases and J dropped 8 bases, with 12 bases sitting between them. The CDR3 coding sequence is TGTGCCAGCAGCTTGGGAGGGATTAGCGATTCACCCCTCCACTTT. Its translation: CASSLGGISDSPLHF.